The clone carrying this T cell receptor (beta chain) is classed as medium-sized. Its antigen is still unknown. Constant-region reverse primers amplified full-length variable regions, followed by semi-nested Nested Universal Primer A PCR. TCRdb re-called the 5' RACE reads with MiXCR, one entry per CDR3 protein. The table has about 32,000 distinct CDR3 sequences, roughly 27% seen once; the top ten hold under 3%. CDR1 and CDR2 (germline): SGHVS, FQNEAQ. V was shortened by 1 base and J by 9 bases, with 10 bases between the two germline ends. This CDR3 is 12 amino acids long. Overall study findings and caveats: Tumor-infiltrating Treg TCR alpha and beta sequences overlapped most with tumor naive CD4+ T cells, then blood naive. The larger-cohort validation was restricted to a single TCR beta V-J rearrangement rather than whole repertoires. Tumor memory CD4+ T cell TCR gene usage was found to cluster with blood and lymph node memory CD4+ cells and with lymph node naive CD4+ cells.

Treg sorting used a CD4+CD25+CD127-/low gate. The TCR originated in a female donor with breast cancer. The chain joins TRBV7-8 to TRBJ2-7, with a weak D call TRBD1 (6 bases). Sequencing used tumor-infiltrating Tregs sorted from the breast tumor. CDR3 sequence (DNA): TGTGCCAGCAGCTTAGGGGGGCAGGTGCAGTACTTC. Translating gives CASSLGGQVQYF.